This T cell receptor beta chain originates from a study of identical twins. Study findings and constraints: Insertions ran lower in abundant cord blood beta clonotypes, though not in memory repertoires.

A universal primer site was incorporated via template switching, and the cDNA contained unique molecular identifiers. Each CDR3 protein gets one entry after TCRdb re-called the 5' RACE reads with MiXCR. The table has under 1 million distinct CDR3 sequences, about 12% seen once. This clonotype was recorded a few times. Its cognate antigen is unknown. V was cut by 6 bases and J by 1 base, with 12 bases left in between. This CDR3 region has 14 residues. Germline V gene data show CDR1 as MDHEN and CDR2 as SYDVKM. This sample also appeared in a second study, on yellow fever vaccine responses in identical twins.

This chain joins TRBV28 and TRBJ2-5, with D unresolved. Sequencing input: PBMCs. The sequence came from a woman between 18 and 29 years old in good health. In DNA, the CDR3 is TGTGCCAGCAGGATAGGACCGACCCAAGAGACCCAGTACTTC. Translation gives CASRIGPTQETQYF.